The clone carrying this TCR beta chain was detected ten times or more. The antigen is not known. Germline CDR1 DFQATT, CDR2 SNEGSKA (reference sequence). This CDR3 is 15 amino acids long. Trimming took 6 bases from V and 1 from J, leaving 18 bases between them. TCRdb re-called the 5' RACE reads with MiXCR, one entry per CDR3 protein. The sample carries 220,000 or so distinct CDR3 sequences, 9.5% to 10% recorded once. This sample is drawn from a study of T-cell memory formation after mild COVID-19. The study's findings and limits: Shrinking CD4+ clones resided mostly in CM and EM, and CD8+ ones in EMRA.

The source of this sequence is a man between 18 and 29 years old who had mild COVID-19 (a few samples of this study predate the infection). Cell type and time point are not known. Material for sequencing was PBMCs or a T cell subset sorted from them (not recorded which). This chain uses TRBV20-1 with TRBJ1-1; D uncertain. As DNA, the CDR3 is TGCAGTGCCGCCTTTGGGCAGACTAAGAACACTGAAGCTTTCTTT. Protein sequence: CSAAFGQTKNTEAFF.